Detailed here is one T cell receptor beta chain. As yet, its antigen is unknown. Averaging roughly 120 mL, one heparinised blood draw was given by each donor. The data originate from a study of beta chain features in type 1 diabetes. Findings and caveats of the study: These data did not resolve whether HLA type affects TCRB rearrangement. In patients and controls equally, PCR might favor templates that are shorter. Across all four CD4+ subsets, people with type 1 diabetes showed modestly shorter TCRB CDR3s. Over-representation of high TCR-expressing cells was a possible consequence of cDNA sequencing.

The germline V gene encodes CDR1 SNHLY and CDR2 FYNNEI. Trimming took off 6 bases at V and 8 bases at J, with 11 bases between the two ends. This CDR3 has 11 residues. Expressed TCRB transcripts were sequenced, since all the RNA that had been isolated was reverse transcribed. The repertoire was sequenced with immunoSEQ multiplex PCR; TCRdb's copy has only in-frame clones and lacks some. The sample carries more than 550,000 clones, over 12% recorded once. Sequenced input: naive CD4+ T cells from blood. The sequence came from a man aged 18 to 35 with type 1 diabetes. This chain joins TRBV2 and TRBJ2-7; no firm D call. CDR3 amino acids: CASSAPGKQYF. As DNA, the CDR3 is TGTGCCAGCAGCGCCCCAGGAAAGCAGTACTTC.